A single sample is the source of the 9 T cell receptor beta chains below, sequenced in a study of identical twins. TCRdb analysed the 5' RACE reads with MiXCR anew, one entry per CDR3 protein. Among roughly 150,000 distinct CDR3 sequences, under 4.5% were seen once, and the ten largest hold 7.5% to 8.5%. Sequencing was done on a sample of memory T cells sorted from blood. The receptor set was obtained from a man aged 18 to 29 in good health.

This clonotype has a count of ten or more. The limits of the CDR3 on the DNA are not certain, so only TCRdb's listed CDR3 is given. The chain links TRBV7-2 to TRBJ2-2; the table's D call TRBD1 went unverified against the DNA. The CDR3 is 17 amino acids long, termini counted. Germline V lookup: CDR1 SGHTA, CDR2 FQGNSA. The CDR3 protein is CASSRRAGTGGTGELFF.

This clonotype came up many times. This rearrangement joins TRBV29-1 to TRBJ1-5; D not certain. The germline CDR1 and CDR2 sequences are SQVTM and ANQGSEA. Trimming removed 4 bases at V and 2 bases at J, with 15 bases between. CDR3 size: 15 residues. The CDR3 DNA is TGCAGCGTTGCTGGTTCGGGTTCGGGCAATCAGCCCCAGCATTTT. Translating it yields CSVAGSGSGNQPQHF. Full variable domain (remainder filled in from reference TRBV29-1 and TRBJ1-5): SAVISQKPSRDICQRGTSLTIQCQVDSQVTMMFWYRQQPGQSLTLIATANQGSEATYESGFVIDKFPISRPNLTFSTLTVSNMSPEDSSIYLCSVAGSGSGNQPQHFGDGTRLSIL.

This clonotype was picked up many times. The chain is built from TRBV10-3 and TRBJ1-1, with 8 positions matching TRBD1. Per the germline V gene, CDR1 is ENHRY and CDR2 is SYGVKD. The CDR3 extends over 13 amino acids. V shed 8 bases and J 3 bases; nucleotides not matched to a gene: 5. The CDR3 region is CAIRTGRDTEAFF. The CDR3 DNA is TGTGCCATCCGGACAGGGCGGGACACTGAAGCTTTCTTT.

This clonotype was detected a few times. The CDR3 protein is CASSQIGAGGLPLNTGELFF. In DNA form, the CDR3 reads TGTGCCAGCAGCCAAATAGGAGCAGGGGGCCTACCTCTAAACACCGGGGAGCTGTTTTTT. The V call is TRBV14, the J call TRBJ2-2; 8 nucleotides align to TRBD1. Germline assignment: CDR1 SGHDN and CDR2 FVKESK. This CDR3 is built from 20 residues. J gave up 2 bases and V 2 bases, and 16 bases lay outside the gene matches.

Worth noting for this clonotype: This may be a read error: a much more frequent sequence differs by one nucleotide. Without the conserved terminal phenylalanine or tryptophan, this CDR3 likely stems from a read error. The limits of the CDR3 on the DNA are not certain, so only TCRdb's listed CDR3 is given. V gene TRBV7-2 combines with J gene TRBJ2-2; TRBD2, the table's D call, was not compared with the DNA. Germline CDR1 is SGHTA and CDR2 is FQGNSA. With termini counted, the CDR3 has 12 amino acids. CDR3 sequence reads: CASSLGEWSVFS.

This clonotype was picked up many times. Here the CDR3 reads CASSEATSGSKYEQYF. The CDR3 region has the DNA TGTGCCAGCAGTGAAGCGACTAGCGGGAGTAAATACGAGCAGTACTTC. The V gene is TRBV2, the J gene TRBJ2-7; 12 bases fit TRBD2. The CDR3 is 16 amino acids. Germline CDR1 and CDR2: SNHLY and FYNNEI. Trimming removed 0 bases from V and 4 bases from J; junction bases left unmatched: 4.

This clonotype was recorded once. A clone one base away is much larger, so this may be a read error. The gene calls are TRBV5-1 and TRBJ2-7, with D hard to call. CDR1 is SGHRS, CDR2 YFSETQ, per germline. The CDR3 runs 13 residues. Between the trimmed V and J ends, which lost 0 bases and 6 bases, there was a span of 10 bases. CDR3 in amino acids: CASSLASGLEQYF. CDR3 nucleotides: TGCGCCAGCAGCTTGGCCTCAGGCCTCGAGCAGTACTTC.

This clonotype was recorded many times. The chain links TRBV20-1 to TRBJ2-2; D might be TRBD1 (6 bases). Germline V lookup: CDR1 DFQATT, CDR2 SNEGSKA (reference sequence). CDR3 length equals 15 residues. Trimming took 2 bases from V and 1 from J, leaving 11 bases between them. CDR3 protein: CSARPRGMNTGELFF. CDR3 in DNA: TGCAGTGCTAGACCCAGGGGCATGAACACCGGGGAGCTGTTTTTT.

The chain carries TRBV6-1 and TRBJ2-1; 12 bases align to TRBD2. The junction had 14 bases not matched to a gene; V was cut back by 8 bases and J by 6 bases. Germline V gives CDR1 MNHNS, CDR2 SASEGT. CDR3 length: 17 residues. The CDR3 nucleotides are TGTGCCAGCCCGGGACAGGCGACTAGCGGGAGCTTCAATGAGCAGTTCTTC. Protein sequence: CASPGQATSGSFNEQFF.